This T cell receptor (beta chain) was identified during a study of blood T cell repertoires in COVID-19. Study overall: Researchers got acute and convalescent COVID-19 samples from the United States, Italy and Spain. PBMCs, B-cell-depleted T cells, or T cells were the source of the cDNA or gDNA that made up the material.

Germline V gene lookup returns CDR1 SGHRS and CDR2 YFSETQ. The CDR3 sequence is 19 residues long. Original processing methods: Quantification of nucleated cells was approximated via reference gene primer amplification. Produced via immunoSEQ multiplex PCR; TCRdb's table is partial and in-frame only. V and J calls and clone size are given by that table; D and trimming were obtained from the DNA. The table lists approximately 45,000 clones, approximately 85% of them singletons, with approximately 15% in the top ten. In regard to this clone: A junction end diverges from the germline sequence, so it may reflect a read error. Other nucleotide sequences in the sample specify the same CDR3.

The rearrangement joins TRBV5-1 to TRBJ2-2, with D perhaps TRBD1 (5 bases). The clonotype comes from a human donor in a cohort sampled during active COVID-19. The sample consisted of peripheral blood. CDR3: CASSRYIVQAPANTGELFF. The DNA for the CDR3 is TGCGCCAGCAGCAGATATATCGTACAGGCGCCAGCGAATACCGGGGAGCTGTTTTTT.